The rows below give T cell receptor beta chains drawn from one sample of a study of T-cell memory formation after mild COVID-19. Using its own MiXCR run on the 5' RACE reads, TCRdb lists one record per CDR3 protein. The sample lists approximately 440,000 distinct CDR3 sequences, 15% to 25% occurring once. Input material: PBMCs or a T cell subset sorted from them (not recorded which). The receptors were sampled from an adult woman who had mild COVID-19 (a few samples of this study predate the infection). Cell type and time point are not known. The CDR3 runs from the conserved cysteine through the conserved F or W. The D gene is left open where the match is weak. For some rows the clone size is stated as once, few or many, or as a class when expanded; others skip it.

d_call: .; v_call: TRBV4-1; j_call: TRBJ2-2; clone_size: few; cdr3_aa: CASSQDHWTAANTGELFF; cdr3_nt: TGCGCCAGCAGCCAAGATCATTGGACCGCTGCGAACACCGGGGAGCTGTTTTTT
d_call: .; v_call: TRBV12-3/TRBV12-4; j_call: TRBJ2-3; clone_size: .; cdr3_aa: CASSPVRENTDTQYF; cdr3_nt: TGTGCCAGCAGCCCCGTCCGGGAGAACACAGATACGCAGTATTTT
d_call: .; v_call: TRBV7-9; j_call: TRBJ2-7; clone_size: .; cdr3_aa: CASSLGGFPIYEQYF; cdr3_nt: TGTGCCAGCAGCTTAGGAGGGTTCCCAATCTACGAGCAGTACTTC
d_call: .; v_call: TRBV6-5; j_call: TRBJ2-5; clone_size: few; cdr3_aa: CASSYGGDTAKKSF; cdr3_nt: TGTGCCAGCAGTTACGGGGGGGACACCGCGAAGAAGTCCTTC
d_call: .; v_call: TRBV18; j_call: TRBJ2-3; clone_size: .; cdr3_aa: CASSPREDTQYF; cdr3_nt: TGTGCCAGCTCACCACGGGAAGATACGCAGTATTTT
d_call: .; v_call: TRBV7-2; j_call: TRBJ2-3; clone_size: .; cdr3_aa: CASSLVGVDADLTDTQYF; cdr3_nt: TGTGCCAGCAGCCTCGTCGGGGTGGACGCGGATTTAACAGATACGCAGTATTTT
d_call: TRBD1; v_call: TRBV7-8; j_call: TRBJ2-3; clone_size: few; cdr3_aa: CASSTRTGGFTDTQYF; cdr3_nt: TGTGCCAGCAGCACCCGGACAGGGGGATTCACAGATACGCAGTATTTT
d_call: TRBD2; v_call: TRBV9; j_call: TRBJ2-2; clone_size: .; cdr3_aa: CASSTPSGTYTGELFF; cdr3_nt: TGTGCCAGCAGCACTCCTAGCGGGACCTACACCGGGGAGCTGTTTTTT
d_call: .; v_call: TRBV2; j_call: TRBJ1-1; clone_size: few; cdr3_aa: CAKSRGTEAFF; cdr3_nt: TGTGCCAAATCCAGGGGCACTGAAGCTTTCTTT
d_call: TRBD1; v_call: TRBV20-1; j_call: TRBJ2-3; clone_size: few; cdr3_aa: CSARDLQWDSRRTDTQYF; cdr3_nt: TGCAGTGCTAGAGATCTCCAGTGGGACAGCCGGCGAACAGATACGCAGTATTTT
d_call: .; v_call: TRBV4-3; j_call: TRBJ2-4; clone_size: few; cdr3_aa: CASSGGVWDIQYF; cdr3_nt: TGCGCCAGCAGCGGCGGGGTATGGGACATTCAGTACTTC
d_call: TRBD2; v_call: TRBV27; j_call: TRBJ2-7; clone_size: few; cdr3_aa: CASSLSSGRFYEQYF; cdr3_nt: TGTGCCAGCAGTTTATCTAGCGGGAGGTTCTACGAGCAGTACTTC
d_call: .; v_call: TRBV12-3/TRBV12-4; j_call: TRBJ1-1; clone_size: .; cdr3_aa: CASSPPGRDPEAFF; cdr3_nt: TGTGCCAGCAGTCCACCGGGCAGGGACCCTGAAGCTTTCTTT
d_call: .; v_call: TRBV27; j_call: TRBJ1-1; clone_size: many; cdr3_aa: CASSLQGALNTEAFF; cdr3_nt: TGTGCCAGCAGTTTGCAAGGGGCTCTTAACACTGAAGCTTTCTTT
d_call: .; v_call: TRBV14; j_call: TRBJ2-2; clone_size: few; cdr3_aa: CASSRTAQTGELFF; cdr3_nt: TGTGCCAGCAGCCGGACAGCCCAGACCGGGGAGCTGTTTTTT
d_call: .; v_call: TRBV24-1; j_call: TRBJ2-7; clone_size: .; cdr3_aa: CATSREGGHEQYF; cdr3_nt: TGTGCCACCAGTCGGGAAGGGGGTCACGAGCAGTACTTC
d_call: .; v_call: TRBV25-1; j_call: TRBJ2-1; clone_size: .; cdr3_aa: CASSGGRGYNEQFF; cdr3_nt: TGTGCCAGCAGTGGGGGGCGGGGGTACAATGAGCAGTTCTTC